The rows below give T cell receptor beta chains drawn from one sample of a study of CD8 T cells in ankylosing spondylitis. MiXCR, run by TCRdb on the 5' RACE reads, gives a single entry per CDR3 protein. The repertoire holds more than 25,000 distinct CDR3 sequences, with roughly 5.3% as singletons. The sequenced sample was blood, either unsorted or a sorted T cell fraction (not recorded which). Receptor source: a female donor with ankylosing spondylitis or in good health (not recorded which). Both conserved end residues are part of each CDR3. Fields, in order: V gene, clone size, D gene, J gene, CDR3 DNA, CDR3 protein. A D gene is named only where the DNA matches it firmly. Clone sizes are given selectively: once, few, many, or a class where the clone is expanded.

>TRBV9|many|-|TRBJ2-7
TGTGCCAGCAGCGTATCGGCCGGGGCCCAGAGCTCCTACGAGCAGTACTTC
CASSVSAGAQSSYEQYF
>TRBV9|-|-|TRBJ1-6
TGTGCCAGCAGCCCACAGACAAGTAATTCACCCCTCCACTTT
CASSPQTSNSPLHF
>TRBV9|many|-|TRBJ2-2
TGTGCCAGCAGCGCCTACACCGGGGAGCTGTTTTTT
CASSAYTGELFF
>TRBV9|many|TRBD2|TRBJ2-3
TGTGCCAGCAGCGTAGATCTAGCGGGGGGGCCGGCGGGCACAGATACGCAGTATTTT
CASSVDLAGGPAGTDTQYF
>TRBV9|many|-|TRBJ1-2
TGTGCCAGCAGCGTAGATGACGGCTATGGCTACACCTTC
CASSVDDGYGYTF
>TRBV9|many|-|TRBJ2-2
TGTGCCAGCAGCCTCGATCCGAACACCGGGGAGCTGTTTTTT
CASSLDPNTGELFF
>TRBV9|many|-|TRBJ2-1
TGTGCCAGCGGCAGAGAGGGGTACAATGAGCAGTTCTTC
CASGREGYNEQFF
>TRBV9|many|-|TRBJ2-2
TGTGCCAGCAGCGGTACTAGCCTGAACACCGGGGAGCTGTTTTTT
CASSGTSLNTGELFF
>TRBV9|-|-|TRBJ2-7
TGTGCCAGCAGCGTAGCCCCCCGGGCAGGCTACGAGCAGTACTTC
CASSVAPRAGYEQYF
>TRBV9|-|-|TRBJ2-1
TGTGCCAGCAGCCTACTAGGGGGGGGAAACTCCTACAATGAGCAGTTCTTC
CASSLLGGGNSYNEQFF
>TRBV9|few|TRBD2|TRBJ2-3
TGTGCCAGCAGCGTTAGCGGGGTAACAGATACGCAGTATTTT
CASSVSGVTDTQYF
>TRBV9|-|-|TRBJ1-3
TGTGCCAGCAGCGTGGGGGGACCGTCCCTCTCTGGAAACACCATATATTTT
CASSVGGPSLSGNTIYF
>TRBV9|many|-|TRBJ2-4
TGTGCCAGCAGCGGAGGCCAAAACATTCAGTACTTC
CASSGGQNIQYF
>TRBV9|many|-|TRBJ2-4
TGTGCCAGCAGCTTAGCCGGGTGGGGCATTCAGTACTTC
CASSLAGWGIQYF
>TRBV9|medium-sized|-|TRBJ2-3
TGTGCCAGCAGCGCCCGTGGGCAGCCGACAGATACGCAGTATTTT
CASSARGQPTDTQYF
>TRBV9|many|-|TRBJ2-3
TGTGCCAGCAGCGACGGGGACGAAGCGACGCAGTATTTT
CASSDGDEATQYF
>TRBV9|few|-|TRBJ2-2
TGTGCCAGCAGCCCAGGAAGGGGGAACACCGGGGAGCTGTTTTTT
CASSPGRGNTGELFF
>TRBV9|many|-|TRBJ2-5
TGTGCCAGCAGCCCGGGACACGGATGGGAGACCCAGTACTTC
CASSPGHGWETQYF
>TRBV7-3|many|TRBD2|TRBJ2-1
TGTGCCAGCAGCTTAGACGGGGTGCAGCGGGAGGACCAATATGAGCAGTTCTTC
CASSLDGVQREDQYEQFF
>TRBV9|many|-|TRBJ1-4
TGTGCCAGCAGCGTAGGGCCAGATAATGAAAAACTGTTTTTT
CASSVGPDNEKLFF
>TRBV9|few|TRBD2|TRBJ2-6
TGTGCCAGCAGGAGGGAGGGAACCGGGGCCAACGTCCTGACTTTC
CASRREGTGANVLTF
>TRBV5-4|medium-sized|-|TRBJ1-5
TGTGCCAGCAGCTTGGGGGGGAGCAGGGGATCCAATCAGCCCCAGCATTTT
CASSLGGSRGSNQPQHF
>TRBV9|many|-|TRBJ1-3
TGTGCCAGCAGCGTGGACCACACCTCTGGAAACACCATATATTTT
CASSVDHTSGNTIYF
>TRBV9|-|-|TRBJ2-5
TGTGCCAGCAGCATTAGCTCACAAGAGACCCAGTACTTC
CASSISSQETQYF
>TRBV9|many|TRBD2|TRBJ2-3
TGTGCCAGCGGAGGACTAGGCCGAACAGATACGCAGTATTTT
CASGGLGRTDTQYF
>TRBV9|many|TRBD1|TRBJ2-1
TGTGCCAGCAGCGTAGGGCCCTCCGACAGGGCAAAAGTTGGCAATGAGCAGTTCTTC
CASSVGPSDRAKVGNEQFF
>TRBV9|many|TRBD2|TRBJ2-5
TGTGCCAGCAGCCCCACCCCGGGAGCGGGGGAAGAGACCCAGTACTTC
CASSPTPGAGEETQYF
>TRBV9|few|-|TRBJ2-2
TGTGCCAGCAGCGTAGCCGGGGTCACCGGGGAGCTGTTTTTT
CASSVAGVTGELFF
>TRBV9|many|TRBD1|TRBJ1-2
TGTGCCAGCAGCGTAGGAGGACAGGGAGCGGGCTATGGCTACACCTTC
CASSVGGQGAGYGYTF
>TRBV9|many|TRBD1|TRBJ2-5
TGTGCCAGCAGCCCCCGGACAGGGAAAGAGACCCAGTACTTC
CASSPRTGKETQYF
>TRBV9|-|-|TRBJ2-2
TGTGCCAGCAGCCAGGGACAATTCACCGGGGAGCTGTTTTTT
CASSQGQFTGELFF
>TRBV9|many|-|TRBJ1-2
TGTGCCAGCAGCGACAGGACAGTCTATGGCTACACCTTC
CASSDRTVYGYTF
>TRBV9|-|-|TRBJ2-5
TGTGCCAGCAGCGTAGAGGGGCGGGAAGGAGAGACCCAGTACTTC
CASSVEGREGETQYF
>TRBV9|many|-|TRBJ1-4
TGTGCCAGCAGCGCGGGGGCCAGGGTACAGGAAAAACTGTTTTTT
CASSAGARVQEKLFF
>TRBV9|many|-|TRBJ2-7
TGTGCCAGCAGCACCGGGACATCCTCCTACGAGCAGTACTTC
CASSTGTSSYEQYF
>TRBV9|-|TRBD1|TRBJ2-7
TGTGCCAGCAGCGCGGGGGACAGGGCCTACGAGCAGTACTTC
CASSAGDRAYEQYF
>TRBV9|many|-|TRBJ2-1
TGTGCCAGCAGCGTAGTGGGTGATGAGCAGTTCTTC
CASSVVGDEQFF
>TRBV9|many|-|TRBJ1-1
TGTGCCAGCAGCACACCTGAGCCAGAAGCTTTCTTT
CASSTPEPEAFF
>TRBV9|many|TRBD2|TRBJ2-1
TGTGCCAGCAGCGTAATCCCGTCGGGGGGGCCGCATGAGCAGTTCTTC
CASSVIPSGGPHEQFF
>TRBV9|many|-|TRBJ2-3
TGTGCCAGCAGCGCCCCACGCAATACGCAGTATTTT
CASSAPRNTQYF
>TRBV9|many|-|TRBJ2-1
TGTGCCAGCAGCGTAGTGTCAGCCCTGCAAGATGAGCAGTTCTTC
CASSVVSALQDEQFF
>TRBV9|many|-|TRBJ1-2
TGTGCCAGCAGCCCCCCCGGGTCCTATGGCTACACCTTC
CASSPPGSYGYTF
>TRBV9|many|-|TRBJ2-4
TGTGCCAGCAGCTCCGAGGGGGGCCGTGAAGGCATTCAGTACTTC
CASSSEGGREGIQYF
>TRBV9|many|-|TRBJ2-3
TGTGCCAGCAGCGTACGGGGGACCCCTAGCACAGATACGCAGTATTTT
CASSVRGTPSTDTQYF
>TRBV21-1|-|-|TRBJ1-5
TGTGCCAGCAGCAAACAGGGGTCAGGCAATCAGCCCCAGCATTTT
CASSKQGSGNQPQHF
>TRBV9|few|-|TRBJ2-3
TGTGCCAGCAGCGTAGACTTCGATACGCAGTATTTT
CASSVDFDTQYF
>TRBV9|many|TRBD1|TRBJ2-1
TGTGCCAGCAGCGTAGTCGGGACAGGTCTTACCAATGAGCAGTTCTTC
CASSVVGTGLTNEQFF
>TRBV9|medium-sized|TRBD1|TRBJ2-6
TGTGCCAGCAGCGAAAGACAGGGTCCCGGGGCCAACGTCCTGACTTTC
CASSERQGPGANVLTF
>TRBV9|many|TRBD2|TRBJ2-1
TGTGCCAGCAGCGTAGGACTAGCGGGGTCCTCCTACAATGAGCAGTTCTTC
CASSVGLAGSSYNEQFF
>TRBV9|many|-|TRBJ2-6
TGTGCCAGCAGCAGCCGACAGAAGGGGTTACCCTCTGGGGCCAACGTCCTGACTTTC
CASSSRQKGLPSGANVLTF
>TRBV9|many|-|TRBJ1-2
TGTGCCAGCAGTAGGTCGGGCTATGGCTACACCTTC
CASSRSGYGYTF
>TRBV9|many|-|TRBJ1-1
TGTGCCAGCAGCGTAGGTCCTGAGGTCGCTGAAGCTTTCTTT
CASSVGPEVAEAFF
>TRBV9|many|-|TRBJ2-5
TGTGCCAGCGGGGGAGAGACCCAGTACTTC
CASGGETQYF
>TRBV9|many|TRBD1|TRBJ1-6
TGTGCCAGCAGCGGTGGGACAGCGAGCTCCTATAATTCACCCCTCCACTTT
CASSGGTASSYNSPLHF
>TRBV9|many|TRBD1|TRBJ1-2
TGTGCCAGCAGCGCCCAGGGACAGATTGGCTACACCTTC
CASSAQGQIGYTF
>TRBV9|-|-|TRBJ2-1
TGTGCCAGCAGCGTAGGGGCCCCGTGGCAGGGTATCGGACTTCTCTACAATGAGCAGTTCTTC
CASSVGAPWQGIGLLYNEQFF
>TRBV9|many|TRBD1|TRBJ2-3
TGTGCCAGCGGGCCGGGACAGGGGAAAGATACGCAGTATTTT
CASGPGQGKDTQYF
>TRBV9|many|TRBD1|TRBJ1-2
TGTGCCAGCAGCGTTCGGACAGGGTCCTCATATGGCTACACCTTC
CASSVRTGSSYGYTF
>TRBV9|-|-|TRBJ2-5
TGTGCCAGCAGCGTAGGCCTTGTGGGGGAGACCCAGTACTTC
CASSVGLVGETQYF